This T cell receptor beta chain originates from a study of T cell repertoires in cytomegalovirus infection. Study overall: Public TCR beta signatures marked donors with CMV infection and the matching HLA.

This clonotype was seen a handful of times. The antigen is undetermined. The CDR3 has 16 residues. Looked up from germline, CDR1 is SGHTA and CDR2 is FQGNSA. V was pared by 4 bases and J by 4 bases, with 10 bases of the junction left unmatched. Using its own MiXCR run on the reads, TCRdb lists one record per CDR3 protein. The sample carries about 190,000 distinct CDR3 sequences, 25% to 30% recorded once. Overall study findings and caveats: Cumulative public TCR beta family frequency identified CMV carriers with the relevant HLA. There were HLA-C-restricted CMV-specific TCR beta clonotypes dominating the ex vivo response.

This sequence joins TRBV7-2 and TRBJ2-3; 8 bases are a match to TRBD2. The sequence came from a human donor in good health (CMV status not recorded). Some clones in this sample may be carry-over from other donors' samples. Sequencing was performed on PBMCs. The CDR3 reads CASSSLGRGRADTQYF. The CDR3 region has the DNA TGTGCCAGCAGCTCCCTCGGGAGGGGGAGGGCAGATACGCAGTATTTT.